This entry lists 26 T cell receptor beta chains sequenced from one sample in a study of T cell changes during pregnancy in multiple sclerosis (dated by TCRdb to the late 2010s). Library preparation used the immunoSEQ multiplex PCR assay. TCRdb limited this immuneACCESS table to in-frame rearrangements with V and J called. A share of clones is missing; checked studies link under half to unresolved V genes, and the rest is unexplained. In this sample the table shows 65,000 to 70,000 clones, about 91% of which occur a single time. The top ten hold over 2% of the sample. The sample here was peripheral blood, taken in the first trimester of pregnancy. These receptors were taken from a female donor with multiple sclerosis, enrolled in a pregnancy study.

The chain employs TRBV29-1 and TRBJ2-7, with 13 bases fitting TRBD2. CDR1 and CDR2 from the germline V gene are SQVTM and ANQGSEA. The length of the CDR3 is 14 residues. Trimming removed 5 bases from V and 0 bases from J; junction bases left unmatched: 1. The CDR3 nucleotides read TGCAGCGTTCGGACTAGCGGGAGCTCCTACGAGCAGTACTTC. Its protein is CSVRTSGSSYEQYF.

The chain employs TRBV7-7 and TRBJ1-1; D is uncertain. Germline V gene sequence: CDR1 SSHAT, CDR2 FNYEAQ (reference sequence). CDR3 length: 13 amino acids. V was pared by 5 bases and J by 0 bases, with 7 bases between. The CDR3: CASSAQLNTEAFF. The CDR3, as DNA: TGTGCCAGCAGCGCCCAGTTGAACACTGAAGCTTTCTTT.

This clone was recorded only once. In DNA form, the CDR3 reads TGTGCCAGCTCACTCTACCTAACAGGGGCCATTAATGAAAAACTGTTTTTT. Protein sequence: CASSLYLTGAINEKLFF. The chain combines TRBV18 with TRBJ1-4; TRBD1 aligns across 7 bases. CDR3 length: 17 amino acids. V shed 4 bases and J 4 bases; nucleotides not matched to a gene: 12. Germline-derived CDR1 and CDR2 are KGHSH and LQKENI.

The chain links TRBV1 to TRBJ2-1; TRBD2, the table's D call, was not compared with the DNA. TRBV1 is annotated as a pseudogene. The CDR3 is 16 amino acids. CDR3 coding DNA: TGCACCAGCAGCCATTCCTCGGGACTAGAGGGCAATGAGCAGTTCTTC. Its translation: CTSSHSSGLEGNEQFF.

The V and J genes are TRBV27 and TRBJ2-1, with 11 bases matching TRBD2. Trimming at V came to 1 base and at J to 3 bases, leaving 8 bases not matched to a gene. Looked up from germline, CDR1 is MNHEY and CDR2 is SMNVEV (reference sequence). This CDR3 has 18 amino acids. The CDR3 DNA is TGTGCCAGCAGTTTATTCCCCTCGACTAGCGGGAACTACAATGAGCAGTTCTTC. It is translated as CASSLFPSTSGNYNEQFF.

Points on this clone: At one of its ends the junction is not consistent with the germline gene, which may arise from a read error. V and J are TRBV5-1 and TRBJ1-2; D unclear. The length of the CDR3 is 14 residues. Germline CDR1 reads SGHRS; CDR2 reads YFSETQ. The chain's CDR3 is CASSLRTAKYGYTF. The CDR3 coding sequence is TGCGCCAGCAGCTTGCGCACAGCTAAGTATGGCTACACCTTC.

The genes are TRBV7-7 and TRBJ2-1, with 13 bases that match TRBD2. The CDR3 loop spans 14 amino acids. Germline V lookup: CDR1 SSHAT, CDR2 FNYEAQ (reference sequence). Trimming at V came to 3 bases and at J to 9 bases, leaving 2 bases not matched to a gene. The CDR3 loop reads CASSLGLAGSEQFF. Written as DNA, the CDR3 is TGTGCCAGCAGCTTGGGACTAGCGGGATCTGAGCAGTTCTTC.

The rearrangement joins TRBV6-5 to TRBJ2-5; D possibly corresponds to TRBD2 (5 bases). Trimming removed 2 bases at V and 2 bases at J, with 6 bases between. The germline V gene has CDR1 MNHEY and CDR2 SVGAGI. This CDR3 region has 13 residues. CDR3 nucleotides: TGTGCCAGCAGTTACACTAGGCAAGAGACCCAGTACTTC. Its protein product is CASSYTRQETQYF.

This chain links TRBV2 with TRBJ1-5; 7 nucleotides match TRBD1. V lost 6 bases and J lost 3; bases outside the gene matches: 17. Germline loops: CDR1 SNHLY, CDR2 FYNNEI. The CDR3 runs 18 residues. The DNA for the CDR3 is TGTGCCAGCAGCCTGATCCCCACAGGGGCCGATTTCAATCAGCCCCAGCATTTT. Encoded protein: CASSLIPTGADFNQPQHF.

The chain is built from TRBV2 and TRBJ1-4; 9 nucleotides match TRBD1. Per the germline V gene, CDR1 is SNHLY and CDR2 is FYNNEI. This CDR3 spans 14 amino acids. Trimming removed 6 bases from V and 8 bases from J; junction bases left unmatched: 7. For the CDR3, the DNA is TGTGCCAGCAGGTTGACAGGGGGTCACGAAAAACTGTTTTTT. Translation: CASRLTGGHEKLFF.

The V and J genes are TRBV7-8 and TRBJ1-5; no clear D gene. V was clipped by 7 bases and J by 1 base, with 11 bases between them. Germline lookup yields CDR1 SGHVS and CDR2 FQNEAQ. The CDR3 runs 14 residues. The CDR3: CASKGAGSNQPQHF. DNA of the CDR3: TGTGCCAGCAAGGGCGCGGGGAGCAATCAGCCCCAGCATTTT.

The genes are TRBV2 and TRBJ2-3; TRBD2 agrees at 8 bases. In germline, CDR1 is SNHLY, CDR2 FYNNEI. CDR3 length equals 14 residues. After removal of 7 bases from V and 2 bases from J, the junction contained 5 bases not matched to a gene. The CDR3 here is CASTGLAPTDTQYF. DNA for the CDR3: TGTGCCAGCACCGGACTAGCACCCACAGATACGCAGTATTTT.

The rearrangement links TRBV27 to TRBJ2-7, with D possibly being TRBD2 (6 bases). CDR1 is MNHEY, CDR2 SMNVEV, per germline (reference sequence). Trimming pared 2 bases from V and 1 base from J, leaving 15 bases between. This CDR3 comprises 16 residues. The CDR3 sequence: CASSLSWGEKSYEQYF. CDR3 nucleotide sequence: TGTGCCAGCAGTTTAAGTTGGGGGGAGAAATCCTACGAGCAGTACTTC.

This clone was counted once. The chain joins TRBV11-3 to TRBJ1-5; no firm D call. V was shortened by 5 bases and J by 0 bases, with 17 bases between the two germline ends. Germline V CDR1 and CDR2: SGHNT, YENEEA. The CDR3 has 17 amino acids. The CDR3 nucleotides read TGTGCCAGCAGCCCCTCGGAGGGCGTAGATAGCAATCAGCCCCAGCATTTT. This encodes CASSPSEGVDSNQPQHF.

The V call is TRBV18, the J call TRBJ2-7, with a weak D call TRBD1 (5 bases). Trimming took off 3 bases at V and 0 bases at J, with 9 bases between the two ends. Germline lookup yields CDR1 KGHSH and CDR2 LQKENI. This CDR3 has 14 residues. For the CDR3, the DNA is TGTGCCAGCTCACCCAGCAGGGACTCCTACGAGCAGTACTTC. It encodes CASSPSRDSYEQYF. The variable domain in full, with the rest retrieved from reference TRBV18 and TRBJ2-7, is NAGVMQNPRHLVRRRGQEARLRCSPMKGHSHVYWYRQLPEEGLKFMVYLQKENIIDESGMPKERFSAEFPKEGPSILRIQQVVRGDSAAYFCASSPSRDSYEQYFGPGTRLTVT.

Regarding this clone: The limits of the CDR3 on the DNA are not certain, so only TCRdb's listed CDR3 is given. The chain couples TRBV6-7 to TRBJ1-3; the table's D call of TRBD1 was not tested on the DNA. TRBV6-7 is an ORF, and what it does is uncertain. Including both end residues, the CDR3 is 17 amino acids long. This CDR3 reads CASREGGEALWETPYIF.

Only one count was recorded for this clone. The rearrangement links TRBV5-4 to TRBJ1-3; TRBD1 matches 8 bases. Losses at the gene ends were 4 bases for V and 2 bases for J; bases not matched to a gene: 5. Germline V gene sequence: CDR1 SGHNT, CDR2 YYREEE (reference sequence). This CDR3 region has 15 residues. The CDR3 nucleotides read TGTGCCAGCAGCCTACCAGGGGGCCCTGGAAACACCATATATTTT. Its translation is CASSLPGGPGNTIYF. The full variable domain, rest sourced from reference TRBV5-4 and TRBJ1-3, is ETGVTQSPTHLIKTRGQQVTLRCSSQSGHNTVSWYQQALGQGPQFIFQYYREEENGRGNFPPRFSGLQFPNYSSELNVNALELDDSALYLCASSLPGGPGNTIYFGEGSWLTVV.

The J gene is TRBJ1-4, the V gene TRBV2; the D is unclear. The CDR3 extends over 16 amino acids. CDR1 SNHLY and CDR2 FYNNEI come from the germline V gene. The ends were cut back, 2 bases at V and 4 bases at J, with 14 bases in the middle. The CDR3 nucleotides are TGTGCCAGCAGTGAAAATTCGTGGCAGTATAATGAAAAACTGTTTTTT. It specifies CASSENSWQYNEKLFF.

V gene TRBV6-5 combines with J gene TRBJ1-2, with 9 bases identical to TRBD1. After removal of 5 bases from V and 8 bases from J, the junction contained 6 bases not matched to a gene. The germline V gene has CDR1 MNHEY and CDR2 SVGAGI. This CDR3 has 13 residues. The CDR3 nucleotides read TGTGCCAGCAGTCGGGACAGGGCTCGGGGCTACACCTTC. Encoded protein: CASSRDRARGYTF.

The chain employs TRBV6-6 and TRBJ2-5, with a possible D match to TRBD1 (6 bases). Germline V gene data show CDR1 as MNHNY and CDR2 as SVGAGI (reference sequence). The V end was cut by 4 bases, the J end by 8 bases, with 17 bases between. The CDR3 is 14 amino acids. This CDR3 reads CASSSSDSRLTQYF. The DNA of the CDR3 is TGTGCCAGCAGTTCCTCGGACAGCCGGCTCACCCAGTACTTC.

The J gene is TRBJ2-7, the V gene TRBV6-1; no clear D. The CDR3 totals 11 residues. V was pared by 8 bases and J by 6 bases, with 11 bases between. Germline V lookup: CDR1 MNHNS, CDR2 SASEGT. CDR3 nucleotides: TGTGCCAGCGGGCTCGTTGGCGAGCAGTACTTC. Translation gives CASGLVGEQYF.

The sample holds a few counts of this clone. This chain links TRBV29-1 with TRBJ1-1, with D uncertain. Germline V gene sequence: CDR1 SQVTM, CDR2 ANQGSEA. The CDR3 loop spans 11 amino acids. Between the trimmed V and J ends, which lost 6 bases and 3 bases, there was a span of 8 bases. The CDR3 sequence: CSVVGYTEAFF. The CDR3 coding sequence is TGCAGCGTGGTCGGGTACACTGAAGCTTTCTTT.

This chain links TRBV6-5 with TRBJ1-4; possibly TRBD1 for D (6 bases). The germline V gene has CDR1 MNHEY and CDR2 SVGAGI. Trimming took 2 bases from V and 6 from J, leaving 16 bases between them. The CDR3 loop spans 16 amino acids. CDR3 sequence (DNA): TGTGCCAGCAGTTACCTGGTGGGGGGGGGCCATGAAAAACTGTTTTTT. This gives the protein CASSYLVGGGHEKLFF.

The table lists this clone with a count of one. CDR3 region: CAIRTGLAGGYGANVLTF. The CDR3 nucleotides read TGTGCCATCAGAACGGGACTAGCGGGAGGTTACGGGGCCAACGTCCTGACTTTC. The chain carries TRBV10-3 and TRBJ2-6; 15 bases align to TRBD2. This CDR3 comprises 18 residues. The V gene end was trimmed by 6 bases and the J gene end by 4 bases; junction bases not matched to a gene: 7. Germline CDR1 ENHRY, CDR2 SYGVKD.

Worth noting for this clone: Other nucleotide sequences from this sample produce the same CDR3. The V and J genes are TRBV28 and TRBJ2-3, with 7 bases matching TRBD1. Germline assignment: CDR1 MDHEN and CDR2 SYDVKM. The CDR3 totals 14 residues. V lost 3 bases and J lost 3; bases outside the gene matches: 3. This CDR3 reads CASSLLQGTDTQYF. Written as DNA, the CDR3 is TGTGCCAGCAGTTTGTTACAGGGGACAGATACGCAGTATTTT.

The chain couples TRBV30 to TRBJ1-1, with D maybe TRBD1 (5 bases). The CDR3 contains 16 residues. The V gene's germline CDR1 is GTSNPN and CDR2 SVGIG (reference sequence). Trimming removed 1 base from V and 1 base from J, with 16 bases in between. The CDR3 nucleotides read TGTGCCTGGAGTGGGCTCGCCGGGACTGAGAACACTGAAGCTTTCTTT. It encodes CAWSGLAGTENTEAFF.